The 3 T cell receptor beta chains in this list originate from one sample, sequenced in a study of cytomegalovirus exposure and HLA in healthy donors. PCR was performed using 60 Vbeta and 13 Jbeta primers. Assay used: immunoSEQ multiplex PCR; TCRdb lists only in-frame clones, some missing. The table records some 120,000 clones, over 75% of them present only once. Sequenced input: PBMCs. The receptors here all came from a middle-aged man in good health and CMV-seropositive.

This chain connects TRBV18 to TRBJ2-5; TRBD2 aligns across 8 bases. Trimming cost V 0 bases and J 2 bases; bases outside gene matches: 14. The V gene's germline CDR1 is KGHSH and CDR2 LQKENI. This CDR3 has 19 amino acids. The CDR3 DNA is TGTGCCAGCTCACCACCGCTCCCATCACGCGGGGGGTTACAAGAGACCCAGTACTTC. Translated: CASSPPLPSRGGLQETQYF.

This chain connects TRBV6-5 to TRBJ1-6, with a weak D call TRBD1 (6 bases). The germline V and J ends were trimmed by 2 bases and 5 bases, with 10 bases remaining between them. CDR3 size: 15 residues. The germline CDR1 and CDR2 sequences are MNHEY and SVGAGI. CDR3 residues: CASSYQGLDNSPLHF. Written as DNA, the CDR3 is TGTGCCAGCAGTTACCAGGGGTTGGATAATTCACCCCTCCACTTT.

As regards this clone: A junction end diverges from the germline sequence, so it may reflect a read error. The rearrangement uses TRBV7-9 and TRBJ2-7; a possible D gene is TRBD1 (6 bases). Germline lookup yields CDR1 SEHNR and CDR2 FQNEAQ (reference sequence). The CDR3 is 17 amino acids. The CDR3 sequence: CSSSPRLQGPVGYEQYF. In DNA form, the CDR3 reads TGTTCCAGCAGCCCCAGATTACAGGGACCTGTGGGCTACGAGCAGTACTTC.